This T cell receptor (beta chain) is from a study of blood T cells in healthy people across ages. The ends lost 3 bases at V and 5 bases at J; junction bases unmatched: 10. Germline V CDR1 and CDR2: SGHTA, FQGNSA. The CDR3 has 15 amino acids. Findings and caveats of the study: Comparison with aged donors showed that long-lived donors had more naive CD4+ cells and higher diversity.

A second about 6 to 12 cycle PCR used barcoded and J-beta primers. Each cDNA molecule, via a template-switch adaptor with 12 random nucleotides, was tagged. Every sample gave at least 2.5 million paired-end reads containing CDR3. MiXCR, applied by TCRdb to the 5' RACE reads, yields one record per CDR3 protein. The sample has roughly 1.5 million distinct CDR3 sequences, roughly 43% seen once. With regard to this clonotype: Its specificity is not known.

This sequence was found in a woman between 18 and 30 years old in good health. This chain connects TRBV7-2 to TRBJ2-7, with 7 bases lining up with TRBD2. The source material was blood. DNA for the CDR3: TGTGCCAGCAGCTTCCCGGGACTAACCGCCCACGAGCAGTACTTC. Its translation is CASSFPGLTAHEQYF.